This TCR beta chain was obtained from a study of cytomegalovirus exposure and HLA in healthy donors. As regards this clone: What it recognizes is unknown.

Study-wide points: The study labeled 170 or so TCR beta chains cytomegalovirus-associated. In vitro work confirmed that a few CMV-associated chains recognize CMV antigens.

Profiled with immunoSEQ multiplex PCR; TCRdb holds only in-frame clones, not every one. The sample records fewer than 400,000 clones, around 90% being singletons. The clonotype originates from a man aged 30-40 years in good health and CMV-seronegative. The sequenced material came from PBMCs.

The DNA of the CDR3 is TGTGCCAGCTCCCAAGGGACAGTGTCGGCTGAGCAGTTCTTC. Translating it yields CASSQGTVSAEQFF. The V gene is TRBV18, the J gene TRBJ2-1; 7 bases line up with TRBD1. In germline, CDR1 is KGHSH, CDR2 LQKENI. The CDR3 totals 14 residues. V shed 6 bases and J 9 bases; nucleotides not matched to a gene: 11.